The rows below give T cell receptor beta chains drawn from one sample of a study of cytomegalovirus exposure and HLA in healthy donors. TCRdb's table, derived via immunoSEQ multiplex PCR, lists solely in-frame clones and lacks some. The data hold tens of thousands of clones, with roughly 91% observed a single time. Sequencing was performed on PBMCs. These receptors were obtained from a man younger than 40 in good health and CMV-seronegative. CDR3s include the opening cysteine and the closing phenylalanine or tryptophan. D genes are given only for firm matches. Expanded clones get a size class; other rows say once, few or many, or leave the size out.

clone_size | j_call | d_call | v_call | cdr3_aa | cdr3_nt
NA | TRBJ2-2 | NA | TRBV7-9 | CASSLEGTGELFF | TGTGCCAGCAGCTTGGAGGGCACCGGGGAGCTGTTTTTT
NA | TRBJ2-1 | NA | TRBV28 | CASSLSLGAGASYEQFF | TGTGCCAGCAGTTTAAGTCTCGGGGCAGGGGCTAGCTATGAGCAGTTCTTC
NA | TRBJ2-1 | TRBD2 | TRBV4-1 | CASSQRGTSGGPYNEQFF | TGCGCCAGCAGCCAAAGAGGGACTAGCGGGGGCCCCTACAATGAGCAGTTCTTC
NA | TRBJ2-4 | NA | TRBV7-9 | CASSPDSFGKNIQYF | TGTGCCAGCAGCCCGGACAGTTTCGGCAAAAACATTCAGTACTTC
NA | TRBJ2-3 | NA | TRBV6-5 | CASSYVGRGGDTQYF | TGTGCCAGCAGTTACGTCGGGAGAGGTGGGGATACGCAGTATTTT
few | TRBJ2-1 | NA | TRBV9 | CASSVDNQGSQFF | TGTGCCAGCAGCGTAGACAATCAGGGATCACAGTTCTTC
NA | TRBJ1-2 | NA | TRBV28 | CASTPRTAGGYTF | TGTGCCAGCACTCCGAGGACTGCCGGTGGCTACACCTTC
NA | TRBJ2-2 | TRBD2 | TRBV9 | CASSYPRGGTNTGELFF | TGTGCCAGCAGCTATCCCCGGGGGGGGACGAACACCGGGGAGCTGTTTTTT
NA | TRBJ2-1 | NA | TRBV11-3 | CASSLVAREAVQFF | TGTGCCAGCAGCTTAGTCGCCAGGGAGGCAGTGCAGTTCTTC
NA | TRBJ2-1 | NA | TRBV15 | CATSRDSNEQFF | TGTGCCACCAGCAGAGACTCGAATGAGCAGTTCTTC
NA | TRBJ2-5 | TRBD1 | TRBV28 | CASSPLGLTGGGLETQYF | TGTGCCAGCAGTCCCCTAGGATTGACAGGGGGTGGTCTGGAGACCCAGTACTTC
NA | TRBJ1-2 | TRBD1 | TRBV28 | CASSSQGAGNGYTF | TGTGCCAGCAGTTCACAGGGGGCGGGGAATGGCTACACCTTC
NA | TRBJ1-1 | NA | TRBV7-9 | CASSFPDREAFF | TGTGCCAGCAGCTTTCCGGACAGAGAAGCTTTCTTT
NA | TRBJ1-3 | NA | TRBV4-1 | CASSSSRGNGNTIYF | TGCGCCAGCAGCTCATCGCGGGGGAACGGAAACACCATATATTTT
few | TRBJ2-3 | NA | TRBV28 | CASSTPLALKDTDTQYF | TGTGCCAGCAGTACCCCTCTGGCCCTTAAAGACACAGATACGCAGTATTTT
NA | TRBJ2-5 | TRBD1 | TRBV28 | CASSFSQGPVRETQYF | TGTGCCAGCAGTTTCTCACAGGGGCCGGTTCGAGAGACCCAGTACTTC
NA | TRBJ1-5 | TRBD1 | TRBV2 | CASHVAGGWQPQHF | TGTGCCAGCCACGTGGCAGGGGGCTGGCAGCCCCAGCATTTT
NA | TRBJ1-2 | NA | TRBV15 | CATSREARGGVVTF | TGTGCCACCAGCAGAGAGGCTCGCGGGGGGGTCGTCACCTTC
NA | TRBJ2-1 | NA | TRBV30 | CAWSPGTTYNEQFF | TGTGCCTGGTCCCCCGGGACAACCTACAATGAGCAGTTCTTC
NA | TRBJ1-1 | TRBD1 | TRBV5-5 | CASSKGTAEAFF | TGTGCCAGCAGCAAGGGGACAGCTGAAGCTTTCTTT
NA | TRBJ1-2 | TRBD1 | TRBV19 | CASSPRQGSDYGYTF | TGTGCCAGTAGCCCCAGACAGGGGTCGGACTATGGCTACACCTTC
NA | TRBJ2-3 | NA | TRBV28 | CASTTAPTDTQYF | TGTGCCAGCACAACAGCTCCCACAGATACGCAGTATTTT
NA | TRBJ2-5 | TRBD2 | TRBV7-9 | CASSGEGWETQYF | TGTGCCAGCAGCGGGGAGGGATGGGAGACCCAGTACTTC
NA | TRBJ2-1 | TRBD2 | TRBV18 | CASSPRLAGDLEQFF | TGTGCCAGCTCACCCCGACTAGCGGGAGATTTGGAGCAGTTCTTC
NA | TRBJ1-2 | NA | TRBV12-2 | CASRLPAGNGGYTF | TGTGCAAGTCGCTTACCCGCAGGCAACGGTGGCTACACCTTC
NA | TRBJ1-5 | NA | TRBV28 | CASMMGGPHSNQPQHF | TGTGCCAGCATGATGGGCGGGCCCCATAGCAATCAGCCCCAGCATTTT
NA | TRBJ2-4 | NA | TRBV27 | CASSLFGGQAYRGKNIQYF | TGTGCCAGCAGTTTATTCGGGGGGCAGGCCTACAGAGGCAAAAACATTCAGTACTTC
NA | TRBJ1-2 | TRBD1 | TRBV5-4 | CASSAGTGTGYTF | TGTGCCAGCAGCGCGGGGACAGGGACTGGCTACACCTTC
NA | TRBJ2-1 | TRBD2 | TRBV9 | CASSVDRGSSYNEQFF | TGTGCCAGCAGCGTAGATCGCGGGAGCTCCTACAATGAGCAGTTCTTC
NA | TRBJ1-1 | NA | TRBV30 | CAWSKGMGLVTEAFF | TGTGCCTGGAGTAAGGGGATGGGGCTTGTCACTGAAGCTTTCTTT
NA | TRBJ1-6 | NA | TRBV15 | CATSRAQPNSPLHF | TGTGCCACCAGCAGAGCACAGCCTAATTCACCCCTCCACTTT
NA | TRBJ1-2 | TRBD1 | TRBV27 | CASSLSEGADYGYTF | TGTGCCAGCAGTTTAAGCGAGGGGGCGGACTATGGCTACACCTTC
NA | TRBJ2-1 | TRBD2 | TRBV6-4 | CASSDSMGGGGNEQFF | TGTGCCAGCAGTGACTCGATGGGCGGGGGGGGTAATGAGCAGTTCTTC
NA | TRBJ2-1 | TRBD2 | TRBV11-1 | CASSSGLAEGNEQFF | TGTGCCAGCAGCTCCGGACTAGCCGAAGGGAATGAGCAGTTCTTC
NA | TRBJ2-6 | NA | TRBV4-2 | CASSQVSGTGANVLTF | TGTGCCAGCAGCCAAGTGTCAGGGACTGGGGCCAACGTCCTGACTTTC
NA | TRBJ2-3 | TRBD2 | TRBV5-1 | CASSLGSGRRDTQYF | TGCGCCAGCAGCTTAGGTAGCGGGAGACGGGATACGCAGTATTTT
NA | TRBJ1-5 | TRBD1 | TRBV5-8 | CASSLDGQGGQPQHF | TGTGCCAGCAGCTTGGACGGACAGGGCGGTCAGCCCCAGCATTTT
NA | TRBJ2-1 | TRBD1 | TRBV28 | CASSSGTATSNEQFF | TGTGCCAGCAGTTCTGGGACAGCCACCTCCAATGAGCAGTTCTTC
few | TRBJ1-5 | NA | TRBV2 | CASSVTGNQPQHF | TGTGCCAGCAGTGTGACAGGTAATCAGCCCCAGCATTTT
NA | TRBJ1-1 | NA | TRBV5-5 | CASSFVQGASTEAFF | TGTGCCAGCAGCTTCGTTCAAGGGGCGAGCACTGAAGCTTTCTTT
NA | TRBJ2-7 | NA | TRBV19 | CASSFLGISYEQYF | TGTGCCAGTAGTTTTCTCGGGATCTCCTACGAGCAGTACTTC
few | TRBJ2-5 | NA | TRBV7-9 | CASSLGSWDTTVETQYF | TGTGCCAGCAGCTTAGGGAGTTGGGACACTACGGTGGAGACCCAGTACTTC
NA | TRBJ2-5 | NA | TRBV6-6 | CASTTISGQETQYF | TGTGCCAGCACGACGATTAGCGGCCAAGAGACCCAGTACTTC
once | TRBJ1-5 | TRBD1 | TRBV19 | CASTQGPNQPQHF | TGTGCCAGTACACAGGGGCCTAATCAGCCCCAGCATTTT
NA | TRBJ2-7 | TRBD1 | TRBV7-9 | CASSFGTGGYEQYF | TGTGCCAGCAGCTTCGGGACAGGAGGATACGAGCAGTACTTC
NA | TRBJ2-1 | TRBD2 | TRBV28 | CASSGPAGGIDEQFF | TGTGCCAGCAGTGGCCCAGCGGGAGGTATCGATGAGCAGTTCTTC
NA | TRBJ2-7 | NA | TRBV6-5 | CASSYSEVTTNYEQYF | TGTGCCAGCAGTTACTCGGAGGTCACTACGAACTACGAGCAGTACTTC
once | TRBJ2-2 | NA | TRBV5-1 | CASSPVGPNTGELFF | TGCGCCAGCAGCCCGGTGGGCCCGAACACCGGGGAGCTGTTTTTT
NA | TRBJ1-2 | NA | TRBV6-5 | CASSPVGGEGYTF | TGTGCCAGCAGTCCAGTAGGGGGGGAAGGCTACACCTTC
NA | TRBJ2-7 | NA | TRBV5-4 | CASSVSRGNEQYF | TGTGCCAGCAGCGTTTCGAGGGGGAACGAGCAGTACTTC
NA | TRBJ2-1 | TRBD2 | TRBV11-2 | CASSLEAGGARNEQFF | TGTGCCAGCAGCTTGGAGGCGGGGGGCGCCCGAAATGAGCAGTTCTTC